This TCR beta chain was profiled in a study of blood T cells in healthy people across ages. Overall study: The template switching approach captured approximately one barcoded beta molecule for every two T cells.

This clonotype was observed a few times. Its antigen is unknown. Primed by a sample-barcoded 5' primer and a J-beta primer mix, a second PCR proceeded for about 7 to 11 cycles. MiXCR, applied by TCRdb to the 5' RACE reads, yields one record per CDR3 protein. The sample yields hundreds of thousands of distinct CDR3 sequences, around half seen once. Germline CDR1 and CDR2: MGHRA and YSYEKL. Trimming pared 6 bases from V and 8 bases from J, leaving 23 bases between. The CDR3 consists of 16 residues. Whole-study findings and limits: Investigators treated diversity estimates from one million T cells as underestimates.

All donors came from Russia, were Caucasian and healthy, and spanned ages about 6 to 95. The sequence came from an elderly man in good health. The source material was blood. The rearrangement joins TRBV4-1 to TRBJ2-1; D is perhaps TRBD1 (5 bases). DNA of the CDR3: TGCGCCAGCAGACGCTCCTGGTGGGCAGGGTCCGATGAGCAGTTCTTC. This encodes CASRRSWWAGSDEQFF.